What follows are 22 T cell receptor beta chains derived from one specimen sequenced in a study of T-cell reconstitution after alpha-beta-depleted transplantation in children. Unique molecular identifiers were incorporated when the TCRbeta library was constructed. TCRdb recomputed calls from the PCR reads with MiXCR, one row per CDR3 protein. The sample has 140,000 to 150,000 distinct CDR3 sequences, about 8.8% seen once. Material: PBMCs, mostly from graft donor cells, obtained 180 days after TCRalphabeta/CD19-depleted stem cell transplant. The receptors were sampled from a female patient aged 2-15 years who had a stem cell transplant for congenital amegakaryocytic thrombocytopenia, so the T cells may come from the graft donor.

Written as DNA, the CDR3 is TGCGCCAGCAGCTTGCCCCTAGCGGGGGGGACAGATACGCAGTATTTT. Translated: CASSLPLAGGTDTQYF. This chain joins TRBV5-1 and TRBJ2-3; 12 nucleotides match TRBD2. From germline, CDR1 is SGHRS and CDR2 YFSETQ. The CDR3 is 16 amino acids. The trim removed 1 base at V and 3 bases at J, leaving 3 bases unmatched.

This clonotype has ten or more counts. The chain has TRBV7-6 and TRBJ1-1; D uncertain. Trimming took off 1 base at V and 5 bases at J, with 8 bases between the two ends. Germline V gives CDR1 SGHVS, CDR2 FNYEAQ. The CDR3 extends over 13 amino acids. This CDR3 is CASSLGTRTEAFF. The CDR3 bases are TGTGCCAGCAGCTTAGGGACTAGAACTGAAGCTTTCTTT.

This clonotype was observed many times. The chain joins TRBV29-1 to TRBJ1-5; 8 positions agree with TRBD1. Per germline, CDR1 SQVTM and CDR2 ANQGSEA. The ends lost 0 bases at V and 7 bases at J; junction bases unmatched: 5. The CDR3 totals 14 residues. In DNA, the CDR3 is TGCAGCGTTGAAGATCGGGGGACAGGCCAGCCCCAGCATTTT. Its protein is CSVEDRGTGQPQHF.

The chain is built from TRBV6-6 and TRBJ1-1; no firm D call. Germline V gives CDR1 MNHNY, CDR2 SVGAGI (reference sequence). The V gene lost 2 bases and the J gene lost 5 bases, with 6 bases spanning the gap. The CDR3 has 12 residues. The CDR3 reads CASSYGVTEAFF. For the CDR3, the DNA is TGTGCCAGCAGTTACGGGGTAACTGAAGCTTTCTTT.

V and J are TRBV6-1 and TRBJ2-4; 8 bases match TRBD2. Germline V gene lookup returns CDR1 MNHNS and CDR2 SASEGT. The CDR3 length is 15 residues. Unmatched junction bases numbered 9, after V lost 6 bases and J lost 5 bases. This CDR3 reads CASSRHLRGENIQYF. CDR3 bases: TGTGCCAGCAGCCGCCATTTGCGGGGGGAAAACATTCAGTACTTC.

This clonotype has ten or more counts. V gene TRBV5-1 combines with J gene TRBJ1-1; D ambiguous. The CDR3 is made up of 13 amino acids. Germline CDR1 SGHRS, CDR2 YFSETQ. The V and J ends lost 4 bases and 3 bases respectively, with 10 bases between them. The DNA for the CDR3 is TGCGCCAGCAGCCGGAGCGAGGACACTGAAGCTTTCTTT. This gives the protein CASSRSEDTEAFF.

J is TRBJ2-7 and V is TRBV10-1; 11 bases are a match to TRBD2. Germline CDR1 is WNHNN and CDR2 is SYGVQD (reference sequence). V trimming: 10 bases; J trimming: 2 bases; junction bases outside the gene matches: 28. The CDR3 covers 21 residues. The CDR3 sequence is CATGGGLAGLLGGKGAYEQYF. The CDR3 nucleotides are TGCGCCACCGGAGGAGGACTAGCGGGTTTACTTGGGGGGAAAGGGGCCTACGAGCAGTACTTC.

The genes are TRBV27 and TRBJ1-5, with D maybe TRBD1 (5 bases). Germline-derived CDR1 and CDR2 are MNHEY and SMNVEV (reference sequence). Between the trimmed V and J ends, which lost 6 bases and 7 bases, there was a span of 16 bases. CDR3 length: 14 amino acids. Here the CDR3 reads CASSKDLGDQPQHF. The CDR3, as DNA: TGTGCCAGCAGCAAAGACTTGGGGGACCAGCCCCAGCATTTT.

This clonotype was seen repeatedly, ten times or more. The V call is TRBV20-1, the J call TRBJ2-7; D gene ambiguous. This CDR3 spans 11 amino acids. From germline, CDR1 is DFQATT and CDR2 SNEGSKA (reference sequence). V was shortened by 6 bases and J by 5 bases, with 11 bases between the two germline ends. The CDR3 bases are TGCAGTGCCTCCGATTGGGACGAGCAGTACTTC. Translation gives CSASDWDEQYF.

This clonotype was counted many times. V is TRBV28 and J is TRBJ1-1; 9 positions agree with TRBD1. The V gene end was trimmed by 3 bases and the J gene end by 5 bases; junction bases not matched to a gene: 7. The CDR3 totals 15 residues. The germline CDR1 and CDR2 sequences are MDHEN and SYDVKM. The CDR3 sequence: CASSFHGQGKTEAFF. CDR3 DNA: TGTGCCAGCAGTTTCCACGGACAGGGGAAGACTGAAGCTTTCTTT.

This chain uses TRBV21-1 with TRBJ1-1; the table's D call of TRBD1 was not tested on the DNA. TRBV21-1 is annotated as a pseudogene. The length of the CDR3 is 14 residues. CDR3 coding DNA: TGTGCCAGCAAGAAAACAGGGGGATGGATTGAAGCTTTCTTT. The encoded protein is CASKKTGGWIEAFF.

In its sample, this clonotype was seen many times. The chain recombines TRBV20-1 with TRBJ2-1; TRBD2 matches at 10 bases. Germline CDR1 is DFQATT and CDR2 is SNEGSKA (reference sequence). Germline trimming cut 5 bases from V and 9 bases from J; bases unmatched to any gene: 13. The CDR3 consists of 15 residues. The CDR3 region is CSALTSGEMRGEQFF. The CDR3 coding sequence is TGCAGTGCTCTTACTAGCGGGGAAATGCGGGGTGAGCAGTTCTTC.

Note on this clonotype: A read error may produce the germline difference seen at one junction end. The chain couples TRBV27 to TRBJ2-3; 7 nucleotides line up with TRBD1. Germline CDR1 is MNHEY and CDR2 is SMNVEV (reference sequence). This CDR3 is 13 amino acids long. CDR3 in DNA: TGTGCCAGCAGTTTTTGGGGGACAGATACGCAGTACTTT. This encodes CASSFWGTDTQYF.

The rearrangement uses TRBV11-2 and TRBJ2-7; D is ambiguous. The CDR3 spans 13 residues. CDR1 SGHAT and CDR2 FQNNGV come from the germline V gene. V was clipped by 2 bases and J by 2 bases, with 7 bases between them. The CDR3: CASSLWRTYEQYF. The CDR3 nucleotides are TGTGCCAGCAGCTTATGGCGCACCTACGAGCAGTACTTC.

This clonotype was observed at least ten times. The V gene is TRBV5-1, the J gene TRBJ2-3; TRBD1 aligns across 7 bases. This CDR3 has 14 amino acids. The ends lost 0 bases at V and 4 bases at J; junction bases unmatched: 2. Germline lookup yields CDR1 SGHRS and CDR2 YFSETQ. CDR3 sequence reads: CASSLGQGPDTQYF. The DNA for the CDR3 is TGCGCCAGCAGCTTGGGACAGGGCCCAGATACGCAGTATTTT.

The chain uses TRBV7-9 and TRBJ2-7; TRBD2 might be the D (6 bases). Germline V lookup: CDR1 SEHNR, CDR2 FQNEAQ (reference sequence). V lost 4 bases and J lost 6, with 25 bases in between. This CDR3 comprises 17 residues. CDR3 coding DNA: TGTGCCAGCAGCTCCCCATCAGATGGAGGGACCCCACGCGAGCAGTACTTC. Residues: CASSSPSDGGTPREQYF.

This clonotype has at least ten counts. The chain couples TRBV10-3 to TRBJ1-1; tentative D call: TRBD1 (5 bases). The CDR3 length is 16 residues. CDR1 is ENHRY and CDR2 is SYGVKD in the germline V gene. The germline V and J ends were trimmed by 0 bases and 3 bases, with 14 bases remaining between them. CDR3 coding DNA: TGTGCCATCAGTGAGTCGGGACCGACGTTGGACACTGAAGCTTTCTTT. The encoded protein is CAISESGPTLDTEAFF.

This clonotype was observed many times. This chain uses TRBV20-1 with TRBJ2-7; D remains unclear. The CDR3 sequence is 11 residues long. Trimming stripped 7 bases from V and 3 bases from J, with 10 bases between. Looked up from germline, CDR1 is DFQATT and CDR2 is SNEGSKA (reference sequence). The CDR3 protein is CSVTPDYEQYF. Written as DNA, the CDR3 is TGCAGTGTGACCCCTGACTACGAGCAGTACTTC.

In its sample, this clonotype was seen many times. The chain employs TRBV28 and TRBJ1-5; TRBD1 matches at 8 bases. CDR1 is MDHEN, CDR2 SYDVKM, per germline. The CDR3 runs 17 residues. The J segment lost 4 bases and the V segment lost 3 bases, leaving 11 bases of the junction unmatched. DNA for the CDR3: TGTGCCAGCAGTTTTCATTCCGACAGGGGAAGGAATCAGCCCCAGCATTTT. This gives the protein CASSFHSDRGRNQPQHF.

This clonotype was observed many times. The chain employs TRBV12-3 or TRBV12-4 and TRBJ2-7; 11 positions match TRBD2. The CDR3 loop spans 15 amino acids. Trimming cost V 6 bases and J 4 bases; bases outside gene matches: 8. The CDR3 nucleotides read TGTGCCAGCAGCCCTAGACTAGCGGGGTATTACGAGCAGTACTTC. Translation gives CASSPRLAGYYEQYF.

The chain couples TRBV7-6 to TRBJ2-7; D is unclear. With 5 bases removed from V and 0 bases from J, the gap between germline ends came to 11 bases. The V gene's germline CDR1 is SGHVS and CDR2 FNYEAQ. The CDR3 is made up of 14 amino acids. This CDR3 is CASSPSLSSYEQYF. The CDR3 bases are TGTGCCAGCAGCCCAAGTCTAAGCTCCTACGAGCAGTACTTC. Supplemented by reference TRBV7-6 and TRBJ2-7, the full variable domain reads GAGVSQSPRYKVTKRGQDVALRCDPISGHVSLYWYRQALGQGPEFLTYFNYEAQQDKSGLPNDRFSAERPEGSISTLTIQRTEQRDSAMYRCASSPSLSSYEQYFGPGTRLTVT.

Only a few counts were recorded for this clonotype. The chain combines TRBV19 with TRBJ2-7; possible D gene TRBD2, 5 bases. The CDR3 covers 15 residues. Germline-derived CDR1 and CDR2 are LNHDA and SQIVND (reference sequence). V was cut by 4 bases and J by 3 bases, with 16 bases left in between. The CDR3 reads CASSRSDGIYYEQYF. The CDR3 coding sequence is TGTGCCAGTAGTAGATCGGACGGGATTTACTACGAGCAGTACTTC.